Listed below are T cell receptor beta chains from one sample, sequenced in a study of cytomegalovirus exposure and HLA in healthy donors. Clones were sequenced by immunoSEQ multiplex PCR, and TCRdb holds only the in-frame ones, with some missing. The sample contains about 94,000 clones, around 73% of which appear only once. The sequenced sample was PBMCs. Receptors were obtained from a woman aged 60-75 years in good health and CMV-seronegative. Each CDR3 is given with its conserved first and last residue. The D gene is left open where the match is weak. Some rows mark clone size as missing; the rest say once, few, many or name a class of expanded clone.

d_call: NA
j_call: TRBJ1-5
clone_size: NA
v_call: TRBV25-1
cdr3_nt: TGTGCCAGCAGTGCAGGCTCGGGACAAGGGATCAATCAGCCCCAGCATTTT
cdr3_aa: CASSAGSGQGINQPQHF

d_call: TRBD2
j_call: TRBJ2-1
clone_size: NA
v_call: TRBV28
cdr3_nt: TGTGCCAGCAACCTTGGCGGGAGAAATGAGCAGTTCTTC
cdr3_aa: CASNLGGRNEQFF

d_call: NA
j_call: TRBJ1-1
clone_size: NA
v_call: TRBV7-6
cdr3_nt: TGTGCCAGCACAATAACGGGGGGGGTGTTGGACACTGAAGCTTTCTTT
cdr3_aa: CASTITGGVLDTEAFF

d_call: TRBD2
j_call: TRBJ2-5
clone_size: once
v_call: TRBV5-1
cdr3_nt: TGCGCCAGCAGCAACCGGCCGGGACTAGCAGCCGAGACCCAGTACTTC
cdr3_aa: CASSNRPGLAAETQYF

d_call: TRBD2
j_call: TRBJ2-1
clone_size: NA
v_call: TRBV19
cdr3_nt: TGTGCCAGTAGTTTACGGACTAGCGGGATCTCCTACAATGAGCAGTTCTTC
cdr3_aa: CASSLRTSGISYNEQFF

d_call: TRBD1
j_call: TRBJ1-2
clone_size: NA
v_call: TRBV5-1
cdr3_nt: TGCGCCAGCAGCTTCGGACAGGGCCCTTCGAACTATGGCTACACCTTC
cdr3_aa: CASSFGQGPSNYGYTF

d_call: TRBD1
j_call: TRBJ2-7
clone_size: few
v_call: TRBV28
cdr3_nt: TGTGCCAGCAGGGGGACCGGGACAGGGGTCTTCGAGCAGTACTTC
cdr3_aa: CASRGTGTGVFEQYF

d_call: NA
j_call: TRBJ1-1
clone_size: NA
v_call: TRBV18
cdr3_nt: TGTGCCAGCTCTCTTGGACAGCTGAACACTGAAGCTTTCTTT
cdr3_aa: CASSLGQLNTEAFF

d_call: TRBD1
j_call: TRBJ1-4
clone_size: NA
v_call: TRBV13
cdr3_nt: TGTGCCAGCAGCTTAAGGACAGGGGGCCCTAATGAAAAACTGTTTTTT
cdr3_aa: CASSLRTGGPNEKLFF

d_call: NA
j_call: TRBJ2-1
clone_size: NA
v_call: TRBV29-1
cdr3_nt: TGCAGCGTTGGGGGACTGTTCTACAATGAGCAGTTCTTC
cdr3_aa: CSVGGLFYNEQFF

d_call: TRBD2
j_call: TRBJ2-2
clone_size: NA
v_call: TRBV4-3
cdr3_nt: TGCGCCAGCAGCCAGAACCAGGGAGGGGCCGGGGAGCTGTTTTTT
cdr3_aa: CASSQNQGGAGELFF

d_call: NA
j_call: TRBJ2-5
clone_size: NA
v_call: TRBV13
cdr3_nt: TGTGCCAGCAGCACACGGCAGGGTAGAGAGACCCAGTACTTC
cdr3_aa: CASSTRQGRETQYF

d_call: NA
j_call: TRBJ1-1
clone_size: NA
v_call: TRBV7-9
cdr3_nt: TGTGCCAGCAGAGACGAACAGGGCACTGAAGCTTTCTTT
cdr3_aa: CASRDEQGTEAFF

d_call: TRBD1
j_call: TRBJ2-7
clone_size: NA
v_call: TRBV15
cdr3_nt: TGTGCCACCAGCAGGGACAGGGAAATGGGCGAGCAGTACTTC
cdr3_aa: CATSRDREMGEQYF

d_call: TRBD1
j_call: TRBJ1-5
clone_size: few
v_call: TRBV7-9
cdr3_nt: TGTGCCAGCAGCCCGGGACAGGGGGCTCCTCTTCAGCATTTT
cdr3_aa: CASSPGQGAPLQHF

d_call: TRBD2
j_call: TRBJ2-1
clone_size: once
v_call: TRBV9
cdr3_nt: TGTGCCAGCAGCGTAGGGGATAGCGGGAAATACAATGAGCAGTTCTTC
cdr3_aa: CASSVGDSGKYNEQFF

d_call: NA
j_call: TRBJ1-1
clone_size: NA
v_call: TRBV2
cdr3_nt: TGTGCCAGCAGTGAAGCAACCGTCCTCGGCACTGAAGCTTTCTTT
cdr3_aa: CASSEATVLGTEAFF

d_call: TRBD1
j_call: TRBJ1-2
clone_size: NA
v_call: TRBV6-6
cdr3_nt: TGTGCCAGCAGTGGGACAGCCTATGGCTACACCTTC
cdr3_aa: CASSGTAYGYTF

d_call: TRBD2
j_call: TRBJ2-5
clone_size: NA
v_call: TRBV7-6
cdr3_nt: TGTGCCAGCAGCCAGGGACTACTAGCGGGGTCTCAAGAGACCCAGTACTTC
cdr3_aa: CASSQGLLAGSQETQYF

d_call: TRBD1
j_call: TRBJ1-2
clone_size: few
v_call: TRBV5-1
cdr3_nt: TGCGCCAGCAGCCCGGCAGGGGGCTCTGGCTACACCTTC
cdr3_aa: CASSPAGGSGYTF

d_call: TRBD2
j_call: TRBJ2-5
clone_size: NA
v_call: TRBV5-6
cdr3_nt: TGTGCCAGCAGCCCTGGACTAGCGGGGTTTCAAGAGACCCAGTACTTC
cdr3_aa: CASSPGLAGFQETQYF

d_call: TRBD2
j_call: TRBJ2-1
clone_size: NA
v_call: TRBV19
cdr3_nt: TGTGCCAGTAGGCCACCGGGACTAGCTGTCAATGAGCAGTTCTTC
cdr3_aa: CASRPPGLAVNEQFF

d_call: TRBD1
j_call: TRBJ2-5
clone_size: NA
v_call: TRBV28
cdr3_nt: TGTGCCAGCAGTTTGTATGCGGGACAGGGGTTAGAGACCCAGTACTTC
cdr3_aa: CASSLYAGQGLETQYF

d_call: NA
j_call: TRBJ1-1
clone_size: once
v_call: TRBV5-6
cdr3_nt: TGTGCCAGCAGCCGGGGGTCTAGTTTCCCAGAGGCTTTCTTT
cdr3_aa: CASSRGSSFPEAFF

d_call: TRBD1
j_call: TRBJ1-6
clone_size: NA
v_call: TRBV7-2
cdr3_nt: TGTGCCAGCAGCTTAGAGGACAGGTTTTCCTATAATTCACCCCTCCACTTT
cdr3_aa: CASSLEDRFSYNSPLHF

d_call: NA
j_call: TRBJ1-1
clone_size: NA
v_call: TRBV25-1
cdr3_nt: TGTGCCAGCAGTGGGTACGGGGAAGCTTTCTTT
cdr3_aa: CASSGYGEAFF

d_call: TRBD2
j_call: TRBJ2-1
clone_size: NA
v_call: TRBV4-3
cdr3_nt: TGCGCCAGCAGCCAGTCGTGGACTAGCGGGGGAAATGAGCAGTTCTTC
cdr3_aa: CASSQSWTSGGNEQFF

d_call: NA
j_call: TRBJ1-2
clone_size: NA
v_call: TRBV2
cdr3_nt: TGTGCCAGCAGTGAGATAGGGGACACTGCCACCTATGGCTACACCTTC
cdr3_aa: CASSEIGDTATYGYTF

d_call: NA
j_call: TRBJ1-2
clone_size: NA
v_call: TRBV4-3
cdr3_nt: TGCGCCAGCAGCAAAGATCGTGACACCTTCTATGGCTACACCTTC
cdr3_aa: CASSKDRDTFYGYTF

d_call: NA
j_call: TRBJ2-5
clone_size: NA
v_call: TRBV5-1
cdr3_nt: TGCGCCAGCAGCTTACCTCGGGGGAATCAAGAGACCCAGTACTTC
cdr3_aa: CASSLPRGNQETQYF

d_call: NA
j_call: TRBJ2-1
clone_size: NA
v_call: TRBV7-7
cdr3_nt: TGTGCCAGCAGCCCACCCCGGACAGGGTCGATAGCGGGAGTAAATGGAAATGAGCAGTTCTTC
cdr3_aa: CASSPPRTGSIAGVNGNEQFF

d_call: NA
j_call: TRBJ2-7
clone_size: NA
v_call: TRBV5-6
cdr3_nt: TGTGCCAGCAGTTCTAATTACGAGCAGTACTTC
cdr3_aa: CASSSNYEQYF

d_call: TRBD2
j_call: TRBJ2-7
clone_size: NA
v_call: TRBV9
cdr3_nt: TGTGCCAGCTCCGTATCCACTAGCGGGGCCCACGAGCAGTACTTC
cdr3_aa: CASSVSTSGAHEQYF

d_call: NA
j_call: TRBJ2-3
clone_size: NA
v_call: TRBV7-2
cdr3_nt: TGTGCCAGCAGAGAAGGGGGAACACCAACGCAGTATTTT
cdr3_aa: CASREGGTPTQYF

d_call: NA
j_call: TRBJ1-2
clone_size: NA
v_call: TRBV25-1
cdr3_nt: TGTGCCAGCAGTGAATCGACAGAAGCCTATGGCTACACCTTC
cdr3_aa: CASSESTEAYGYTF

d_call: NA
j_call: TRBJ1-5
clone_size: NA
v_call: TRBV5-1
cdr3_nt: TGCGCCAGCAGCACCGACTATGGGCAGCCCCAGCATTTT
cdr3_aa: CASSTDYGQPQHF

d_call: NA
j_call: TRBJ2-7
clone_size: NA
v_call: TRBV2
cdr3_nt: TGTGCCAGCGGCGCCGGCCCGGGTTCGATCCGCTCCTACGAGCAGTACTTC
cdr3_aa: CASGAGPGSIRSYEQYF

d_call: NA
j_call: TRBJ1-2
clone_size: NA
v_call: TRBV10-3
cdr3_nt: TGTGCCACCACGGGAGTGCTGAGTTATGGCTACACCTTC
cdr3_aa: CATTGVLSYGYTF

d_call: NA
j_call: TRBJ2-3
clone_size: NA
v_call: TRBV7-9
cdr3_nt: TGTGCCAGCAGCTCCCTGGGAGCGGTCAAAGATACGCAGTATTTT
cdr3_aa: CASSSLGAVKDTQYF

d_call: TRBD1
j_call: TRBJ1-2
clone_size: NA
v_call: TRBV7-9
cdr3_nt: TGTGCCAGCAGCTTAGGACAGGGGGCTTATGGCTACACCTTC
cdr3_aa: CASSLGQGAYGYTF

d_call: TRBD1
j_call: TRBJ2-7
clone_size: NA
v_call: TRBV28
cdr3_nt: TGTGCCAGCAGTACCCCGACAGGGACCCCCTACGAGCAGTACTTC
cdr3_aa: CASSTPTGTPYEQYF

d_call: TRBD1
j_call: TRBJ2-1
clone_size: NA
v_call: TRBV6-5
cdr3_nt: TGTGCCAGCAGTCACGACAGGGATATCTTCGAGCAGTTCTTC
cdr3_aa: CASSHDRDIFEQFF

d_call: TRBD2
j_call: TRBJ2-3
clone_size: NA
v_call: TRBV10-3
cdr3_nt: TGTGCCATCAGCAGGACTAGCGGGGGGGCCGGCACAGATACGCAGTATTTT
cdr3_aa: CAISRTSGGAGTDTQYF

d_call: TRBD2
j_call: TRBJ2-3
clone_size: NA
v_call: TRBV7-8
cdr3_nt: TGTGCCAGCAGCTTAGTGGCTAGCGGCCGCACAGATACGCAGTATTTT
cdr3_aa: CASSLVASGRTDTQYF

d_call: NA
j_call: TRBJ2-7
clone_size: NA
v_call: TRBV5-1
cdr3_nt: TGCGCCAGTAAAGCTTTTCCCCTAACTACATCCTACGAGCAGTACTTC
cdr3_aa: CASKAFPLTTSYEQYF

d_call: TRBD1
j_call: TRBJ1-2
clone_size: NA
v_call: TRBV28
cdr3_nt: TGTGCCAGCTTTGGCCAGGGGGCCTATGGCTACACCTTC
cdr3_aa: CASFGQGAYGYTF

d_call: NA
j_call: TRBJ1-3
clone_size: NA
v_call: TRBV18
cdr3_nt: TGTGCCAGCTCACCACCAGGGACAAACTTCGGTGGAAACACCATATATTTT
cdr3_aa: CASSPPGTNFGGNTIYF

d_call: NA
j_call: TRBJ1-5
clone_size: NA
v_call: TRBV9
cdr3_nt: TGTGCCAGCAGCCCCAATGAGGGGAGGAATCAGCCCCAGCATTTT
cdr3_aa: CASSPNEGRNQPQHF

d_call: TRBD1
j_call: TRBJ1-3
clone_size: NA
v_call: TRBV10-3
cdr3_nt: TGTGCCATCAGTGAAACAGGGGCCTCTGGAAACACCATATATTTT
cdr3_aa: CAISETGASGNTIYF

d_call: NA
j_call: TRBJ1-1
clone_size: NA
v_call: TRBV4-3
cdr3_nt: TGCGCCAGCAGCCCCGGGGTTGTTCGGGCTGAAGCTTTCTTT
cdr3_aa: CASSPGVVRAEAFF

d_call: NA
j_call: TRBJ1-1
clone_size: NA
v_call: TRBV28
cdr3_nt: TGTGCCAGCAGTTTCCGGGTCACTGAAGCTTTCTTT
cdr3_aa: CASSFRVTEAFF

d_call: NA
j_call: TRBJ1-1
clone_size: NA
v_call: TRBV5-1
cdr3_nt: TGCGCCAGCAGCTTGGCCGGGGGAAGCAACGCTGAAGCTTTCTTT
cdr3_aa: CASSLAGGSNAEAFF

d_call: NA
j_call: TRBJ2-3
clone_size: once
v_call: TRBV9
cdr3_nt: TGTGCCAGCAGCCCGGGACTCTCCGGCACAGATACGCAGTATTTT
cdr3_aa: CASSPGLSGTDTQYF

d_call: NA
j_call: TRBJ1-2
clone_size: once
v_call: TRBV6-1
cdr3_nt: TGTGCCAGCAGCGCCACAGGGAACTATGGCTACACCTTC
cdr3_aa: CASSATGNYGYTF